Each of the 21 T cell receptor beta chains below was sequenced from the same sample in a study of blood T cell repertoires in COVID-19. Profiled with immunoSEQ multiplex PCR; TCRdb holds only in-frame clones, not every one. This sample has about 290,000 clones; approximately 88% occur once, and the top ten carry 1.7%. Input material: PBMCs or T cells enriched from blood (not recorded which). Source of these receptors: a woman aged 40 to 55 who had recovered from COVID-19.

The V and J genes are TRBV4-1 and TRBJ2-5; 11 bases fit TRBD2. Germline V gives CDR1 MGHRA, CDR2 YSYEKL. This CDR3 is built from 19 residues. Trimming removed 1 base from V and 4 bases from J; junction bases left unmatched: 14. CDR3 nucleotides: TGCGCCAGCAGCCAAGGGGTCATAGCGGGGGGGCCTATGCCAGAGACCCAGTACTTC. It codes for CASSQGVIAGGPMPETQYF.

Comment on this clone: This specimen includes other DNA sequences encoding the same CDR3. The chain couples TRBV7-2 to TRBJ1-1; the D is unclear. The V gene's germline CDR1 is SGHTA and CDR2 FQGNSA. Trimming stripped 1 base from V and 1 base from J, with 7 bases between. The CDR3 has 14 amino acids. As DNA, the CDR3 is TGTGCCAGCAGCTTAGGCACGGGGAACACTGAAGCTTTCTTT. This gives the protein CASSLGTGNTEAFF.

This clone was detected once. The V and J genes are TRBV9 and TRBJ2-7, with TRBD1 as a possible D gene (6 bases). CDR1 SGDLS and CDR2 YYNGEE come from the germline V gene. This CDR3 region has 15 residues. Trimming left V 4 bases short and J 2 bases short, with 16 bases between. The CDR3 spells CASSQEGSGAYEQYF. CDR3 bases: TGTGCCAGCAGCCAAGAGGGGTCAGGGGCCTACGAGCAGTACTTC.

The V and J genes are TRBV25-1 and TRBJ1-4; D uncertain. The CDR3 covers 16 residues. Per the germline V gene, CDR1 is MGHDK and CDR2 is SYGVNS. The V end was cut by 5 bases, the J end by 8 bases, with 21 bases between. CDR3: CASSTTRGLRAEKLFF. DNA for the CDR3: TGTGCCAGCAGTACGACCCGAGGACTCCGGGCGGAAAAACTGTTTTTT.

The chain joins TRBV30 to TRBJ1-2; TRBD1 agrees at 10 bases. Looked up from germline, CDR1 is GTSNPN and CDR2 is SVGIG (reference sequence). Trimming at V came to 2 bases and at J to 2 bases, leaving 5 bases not matched to a gene. CDR3 size: 15 residues. Written as DNA, the CDR3 is TGTGCCTGGAGTTTAGACAGGGGGCGAAACTATGGCTACACCTTC. Translated: CAWSLDRGRNYGYTF.

The count of this clone is one. The V and J genes are TRBV6-1 and TRBJ2-1; perhaps TRBD1 as D (5 bases). CDR3 size: 15 residues. The germline V and J ends were trimmed by 3 bases and 2 bases, with 11 bases remaining between them. Per the germline V gene, CDR1 is MNHNS and CDR2 is SASEGT. Here the CDR3 DNA reads TGTGCCAGCAGTGATAGCAGGGTTGCCTACAATGAGCAGTTCTTC. It translates to CASSDSRVAYNEQFF.

The CDR3 coding sequence is TGTGCCAGCAGCCAGACACGCGGACAGGGGCGAGGCTACACCTTC. It is translated as CASSQTRGQGRGYTF. The chain has TRBV6-2 or TRBV6-3 and TRBJ1-2, with 9 positions matching TRBD1. Germline CDR1 and CDR2: MNHEY and SVGEGT. This CDR3 is built from 15 residues. V lost 6 bases and J lost 8; bases outside the gene matches: 13.

This clone was counted a single time. This chain joins TRBV20-1 and TRBJ2-3; 7 bases map to TRBD2. V gave up 3 bases and J gave up 1 base; unmatched junction bases: 4. The CDR3 consists of 14 residues. Germline V gene data show CDR1 as DFQATT and CDR2 as SNEGSKA (reference sequence). CDR3: CSASREGRTDTQYF. CDR3 coding DNA: TGCAGTGCTAGTAGGGAGGGTCGCACAGATACGCAGTATTTT.

This clone was counted a few times. This chain uses TRBV7-9 with TRBJ2-1; 14 bases are a match to TRBD2. This CDR3 has 16 amino acids. Germline V CDR1 and CDR2: SEHNR, FQNEAQ (reference sequence). V trimming: 1 base; J trimming: 5 bases; junction bases outside the gene matches: 1. In nucleotides, the CDR3 is TGTGCCAGCAGCTTAGGACTAGCGGGGGGGAACAATGAGCAGTTCTTC. Encoded protein: CASSLGLAGGNNEQFF.

Here the CDR3 DNA reads TGCGCCAGCAGCCCCTACGGGGACACTGAAGCTTTCTTT. This translates into CASSPYGDTEAFF. The genes are TRBV5-1 and TRBJ1-1, with unresolved D. Trimming took off 4 bases at V and 3 bases at J, with 10 bases between the two ends. Germline-derived CDR1 and CDR2 are SGHRS and YFSETQ. The CDR3 runs to 13 residues.

This clone was counted between two and nine times. The chain couples TRBV30 to TRBJ1-1, with D hard to call. Trimming stripped 3 bases from V and 0 bases from J, with 8 bases between. The germline V gene encodes CDR1 GTSNPN and CDR2 SVGIG (reference sequence). The CDR3 runs to 13 residues. For the CDR3, the DNA is TGTGCCTGGAGCGCCACTATGAACACTGAAGCTTTCTTT. It codes for CAWSATMNTEAFF.

The chain combines TRBV4-1 with TRBJ2-1; TRBD2 aligns across 11 bases. J was trimmed by 7 bases and V by 2 bases; bases with no gene match: 19. The CDR3 contains 20 residues. Germline CDR1 and CDR2: MGHRA and YSYEKL. The CDR3 DNA follows: TGCGCCAGCAGCCAACCCCCACTAGCGGGAGTTCGGCGGGTGAGGAATGAGCAGTTCTTC. Amino acids: CASSQPPLAGVRRVRNEQFF.

V and J are TRBV2 and TRBJ1-5, with D possibly being TRBD1 (6 bases). V lost 7 bases to trimming and J lost 4 bases, with 11 bases between them. Germline values: CDR1 SNHLY, CDR2 FYNNEI. The CDR3 loop spans 13 amino acids. The CDR3, as DNA: TGTGCCAGCATGGGGACAACTAATCAGCCCCAGCATTTT. Translation gives CASMGTTNQPQHF.

Regarding this clone: Other DNA sequences in this specimen translate into the identical CDR3. The chain employs TRBV18 and TRBJ1-5, with D possibly matching TRBD1 (5 bases). The ends were cut back, 3 bases at V and 1 base at J, with 7 bases in the middle. Germline V gene sequence: CDR1 KGHSH, CDR2 LQKENI. This CDR3 is 14 amino acids long. CDR3 protein: CASSPQGSNQPQHF. CDR3 coding DNA: TGTGCCAGCTCACCGCAGGGAAGCAATCAGCCCCAGCATTTT.

This chain uses TRBV27 with TRBJ1-2; no firm D call. The ends were cut back, 2 bases at V and 1 base at J, with 5 bases in the middle. The CDR3 contains 13 residues. The V gene's germline CDR1 is MNHEY and CDR2 SMNVEV (reference sequence). CDR3 loop: CASSLALNYGYTF. DNA for the CDR3: TGTGCCAGCAGTTTAGCACTTAACTATGGCTACACCTTC.

V and J are TRBV18 and TRBJ2-3; 9 nucleotides line up with TRBD2. The V gene end was trimmed by 10 bases and the J gene end by 1 base; junction bases not matched to a gene: 3. This CDR3 spans 13 amino acids. Germline V CDR1 and CDR2: KGHSH, LQKENI. CDR3 amino acids: CATAGGRTDTQYF. Written as DNA, the CDR3 is TGTGCCACGGCGGGAGGGCGCACAGATACGCAGTATTTT. Supplemented by reference TRBV18 and TRBJ2-3, the full variable domain reads NAGVMQNPRHLVRRRGQEARLRCSPMKGHSHVYWYRQLPEEGLKFMVYLQKENIIDESGMPKERFSAEFPKEGPSILRIQQVVRGDSAAYFCATAGGRTDTQYFGPGTRLTVL.

The chain employs TRBV6-5 and TRBJ2-1, with D perhaps matching TRBD1 (6 bases). Germline loops: CDR1 MNHEY, CDR2 SVGAGI. Trimming cost V 2 bases and J 6 bases, with 8 bases left between them. CDR3 length: 13 amino acids. This chain's CDR3 is CASSYGTPNEQFF. CDR3 nucleotides: TGTGCCAGCAGTTACGGGACACCCAATGAGCAGTTCTTC.

The chain recombines TRBV7-6 with TRBJ2-3; perhaps TRBD2 as D (5 bases). CDR1 SGHVS and CDR2 FNYEAQ come from the germline V gene. Trimming pared 1 base from V and 1 base from J, leaving 9 bases between. The CDR3 consists of 15 residues. The CDR3 sequence: CASSLDISGTDTQYF. DNA of the CDR3: TGTGCCAGCAGCTTAGATATTAGCGGCACAGATACGCAGTATTTT.

Concerning this clone itself: At one of its ends the junction is not consistent with the germline gene, which may arise from a read error. This rearrangement joins TRBV5-1 to TRBJ1-1; tentatively, D is TRBD1 (6 bases). Germline assignment: CDR1 SGHRS and CDR2 YFSETQ. This CDR3 region has 16 residues. The CDR3, as DNA: TGCGCCAGCAGTTTGGGGGGCTCAGGGCCGAACACTGAAGCTTTCTTT. Translated, it gives CASSLGGSGPNTEAFF.

The V and J genes are TRBV19 and TRBJ1-2; 7 bases match TRBD1. Germline lookup yields CDR1 LNHDA and CDR2 SQIVND (reference sequence). CDR3 length: 15 residues. The J segment lost 4 bases and the V segment lost 6 bases, leaving 11 bases of the junction unmatched. The CDR3 reads CASSTTGAPIYGYTF. DNA of the CDR3: TGTGCCAGTAGCACCACAGGGGCCCCGATCTATGGCTACACCTTC.

The V call is TRBV6-5, the J call TRBJ2-1; D is possibly TRBD1 (5 bases). The CDR3 runs 13 residues. Trimming cost V 2 bases and J 7 bases, with 9 bases left between them. CDR1 and CDR2 (germline): MNHEY, SVGAGI. The CDR3 sequence: CASSYKGYNEQFF. The CDR3 DNA reads TGTGCCAGCAGTTACAAGGGGTATAATGAGCAGTTCTTC.